The T cell receptor (beta chain) described here comes from a study of post-analysis software for immune sequencing data. Overall study results and limits: Those with multiple sclerosis, the patient group, showed significantly lower normalized Chao1 diversity than controls. Those samples that were prepared in the same batch co-clustered strongly by F measure.

Of note for this clonotype: What it recognizes is unknown.

Prepared TCR beta cDNA libraries contained unique molecular identifiers. The source material, about 0.9 to 11 million T cells, gave rise to 500,000 or so cDNA molecules. Each CDR3 protein is one row after TCRdb ran MiXCR on the PCR reads. The sample shows roughly 700,000 distinct CDR3 sequences, approximately 30% of them seen only once. The specimen sequenced was blood. The receptor was isolated from a girl aged 10 to 17 with multiple sclerosis.

The CDR3 region has the DNA TGTGCCAGCAGTTTAATCGCAGTCTATGGCTACACCTTC. This sequence encodes CASSLIAVYGYTF. The chain employs TRBV12-3 or TRBV12-4 and TRBJ1-2; D uncertain. V gave up 2 bases and J gave up 4 bases, with 8 bases separating them. The CDR3 sequence is 13 residues long.